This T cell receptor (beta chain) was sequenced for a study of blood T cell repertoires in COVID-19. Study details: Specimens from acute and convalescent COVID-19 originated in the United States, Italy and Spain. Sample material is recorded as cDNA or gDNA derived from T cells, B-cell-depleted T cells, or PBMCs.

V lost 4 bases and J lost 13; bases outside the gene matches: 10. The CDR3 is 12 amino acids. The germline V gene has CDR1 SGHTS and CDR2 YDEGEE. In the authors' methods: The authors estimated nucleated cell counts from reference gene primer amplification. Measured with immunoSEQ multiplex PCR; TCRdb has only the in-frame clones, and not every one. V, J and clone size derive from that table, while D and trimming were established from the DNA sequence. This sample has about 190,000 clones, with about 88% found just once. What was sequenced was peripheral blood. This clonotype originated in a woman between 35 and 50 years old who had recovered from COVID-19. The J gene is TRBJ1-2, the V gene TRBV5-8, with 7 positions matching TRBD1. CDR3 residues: CASSQTGMDLTF. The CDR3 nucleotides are TGTGCCAGCAGCCAGACAGGGATGGATCTCACCTTC.